These 6 T cell receptor beta chains came from one sample sequenced in a study of T cells in Graves' hyperthyroidism and ophthalmopathy (dated by TCRdb to about 2019). To prepare the library, multiplex PCR was applied. The instrument was an Illumina HiSeq 2000. TCR beta CDR3 regions were amplified from RNA transcripts. For the first round of RT-PCR on the TCR CDR3, the HTBI primer set was used together with the Qiagen OneStep RT-PCR kit. The raw public reads went through TCRdb reprocessing: fastp at Q25, MiXCR clone calling, in-frame beta chains kept. Duplicate CDR3 protein sequences are folded into a single record with the most common DNA and genes. The sample includes around 600,000 distinct CDR3 sequences, with about 16% observed a single time. The top ten clonotypes cover about 3.5% of the sample. Input material: blood. These receptors were collected from a woman between 40 and 50 years old with Graves' ophthalmopathy.

This clonotype was seen ten or more times. CDR3 nucleotides: TGTGCCAGCAGTTCGACCACTCAGGGGGCTAGGAACACCGGGGAGCTGTTTTTT. It specifies CASSSTTQGARNTGELFF. The V call is TRBV6-1, the J call TRBJ2-2; TRBD1 matches 8 bases. From germline, CDR1 is MNHNS and CDR2 SASEGT. Unmatched junction bases numbered 12, after V lost 5 bases and J lost 1 base. This CDR3 is 18 amino acids long.

The chain recombines TRBV6-2 or TRBV6-3 with TRBJ2-6; D gene unclear. V gave up 7 bases and J gave up 2 bases, with 6 bases separating them. Germline assignment: CDR1 MNHEY and CDR2 SVGEGT. The CDR3 runs 13 residues. The CDR3 region has the DNA TGTGCCAGCACCAAGACTGGGGCCAACGTCCTGACTTTC. As protein: CASTKTGANVLTF.

This clonotype occurred many times. This chain uses TRBV11-3 with TRBJ2-3, with 10 positions matching TRBD2. With 5 bases clipped from V and 0 bases from J, the junction kept 5 bases outside the gene matches. CDR1 and CDR2 (germline): SGHNT, YENEEA. The CDR3 loop spans 16 amino acids. CDR3 nucleotides: TGTGCCAGCAGCGCCGGTAGCGGGGGGAGCACAGATACGCAGTATTTT. Residues: CASSAGSGGSTDTQYF. The whole variable domain, remainder taken from reference TRBV11-3 and TRBJ2-3, is EAGVVQSPRYKIIEKKQPVAFWCNPISGHNTLYWYLQNLGQGPELLIRYENEEAVDDSQLPKDRFSAERLKGVDSTLKIQPAELGDSAVYLCASSAGSGGSTDTQYFGPGTRLTVL.

The chain links TRBV5-1 to TRBJ2-2; D gene unclear. Trimming shortened V by 2 bases and J by 5 bases, and 13 bases separated the two germline ends. The CDR3 contains 15 residues. Germline CDR1 and CDR2: SGHRS and YFSETQ. CDR3 amino acids: CASSFDPVGTGELFF. In DNA, the CDR3 is TGCGCCAGCAGCTTCGACCCAGTAGGGACCGGGGAGCTGTTTTTT.

This clonotype was found many times. Written as DNA, the CDR3 is TGCAGTGCTAGAGATCTACAGGGGGGTGGCTACACCTTC. This sequence encodes CSARDLQGGGYTF. The chain recombines TRBV20-1 with TRBJ1-2, with TRBD1 matching 8 bases. There are 13 residues in the CDR3. Germline loops: CDR1 DFQATT, CDR2 SNEGSKA (reference sequence). V lost 0 bases and J lost 7; bases outside the gene matches: 4.

The rearrangement uses TRBV10-3 and TRBJ2-1, with 9 bases matching TRBD2. Trimming removed 6 bases from V and 9 bases from J; junction bases left unmatched: 6. Germline CDR1 reads ENHRY; CDR2 reads SYGVKD. CDR3 length: 13 residues. The CDR3 DNA reads as TGTGCCATCAGGGAGCGGGGGGAGGGTGAGCAGTTCTTC. Its protein product is CAIRERGEGEQFF.